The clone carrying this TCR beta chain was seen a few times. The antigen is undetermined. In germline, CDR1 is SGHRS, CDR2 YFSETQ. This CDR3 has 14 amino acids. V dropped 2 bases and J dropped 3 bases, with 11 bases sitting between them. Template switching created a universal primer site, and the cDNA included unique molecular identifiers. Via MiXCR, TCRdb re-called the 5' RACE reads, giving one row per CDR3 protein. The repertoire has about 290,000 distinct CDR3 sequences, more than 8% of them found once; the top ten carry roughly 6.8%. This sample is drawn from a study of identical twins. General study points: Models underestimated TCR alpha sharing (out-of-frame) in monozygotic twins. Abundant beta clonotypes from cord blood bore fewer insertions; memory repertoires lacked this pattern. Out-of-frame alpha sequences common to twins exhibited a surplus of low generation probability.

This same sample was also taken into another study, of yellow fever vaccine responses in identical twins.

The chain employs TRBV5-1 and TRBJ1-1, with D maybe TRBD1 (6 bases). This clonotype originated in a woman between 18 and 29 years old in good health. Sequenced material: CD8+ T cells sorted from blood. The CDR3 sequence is CASSFLPGDTEAFF. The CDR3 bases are TGCGCCAGCAGCTTCTTGCCAGGGGACACTGAAGCTTTCTTT.